This is a list of T cell receptor beta chains from one sample in a study of shared clonotypes between healthy human individuals. Profiled with immunoSEQ multiplex PCR; TCRdb holds only in-frame clones, not every one. The sample holds about 1 million clones, approximately 72% seen once. Input material: memory CD4+ T cells sorted from blood. These receptors were collected from a man aged 18 to 30 in good health. CDR3s include the opening cysteine and the closing phenylalanine or tryptophan. The D gene is left open where the match is weak. Clone size is given for some rows only: seen once, a few or many times, or a class if the clone is expanded.

clone size,D gene,V gene,J gene,CDR3 DNA,CDR3 protein
NA,TRBD1,TRBV28,TRBJ1-5,TGTGCCAGCAGTTTATTGCAGGGGGGTCAGCCCCAGCATTTT,CASSLLQGGQPQHF
NA,NA,TRBV9,TRBJ2-1,TGTGCCAGCAGCGAAGGGACTCGAAGGACACCAGATGAGCAGTTCTTC,CASSEGTRRTPDEQFF
few,TRBD2,TRBV27,TRBJ2-5,TGTGCCAGCAGTTCCGGGACTAGCGGGAGAAAGACCCAGTACTTC,CASSSGTSGRKTQYF
NA,NA,TRBV9,TRBJ2-2,TGTGCCAGCAGCGTAGGTAGAGCCGCGAACACCGGGGAGCTGTTTTTT,CASSVGRAANTGELFF
NA,TRBD1,TRBV11-1,TRBJ2-5,TGTGCCAGCAGCGCCGACAGGGAAGAGACCCAGTACTTC,CASSADREETQYF
NA,NA,TRBV6-1,TRBJ2-7,TGTGCCAGCAGGGGGCAGGCTTTTACGCACGAGCAGTACTTC,CASRGQAFTHEQYF
NA,NA,TRBV7-8,TRBJ2-3,TGTGCCAGCAGCTTAGCGCTTGGGGTAGATACGCAGTATTTT,CASSLALGVDTQYF
NA,NA,TRBV28,TRBJ1-5,TGTGCCGCCTCGGGGGCGGTTCAGCCCCAGCATTTT,CAASGAVQPQHF
NA,NA,TRBV5-1,TRBJ1-6,TGCGCCAGCAGCCGGGACGGAAAAAATTCACCCCTCCACTTT,CASSRDGKNSPLHF
NA,NA,TRBV4-1,TRBJ1-2,TGCGCCAGCAGCCAAGGATCAACACAGGTATCTGGGAAAGGCTACACCTTC,CASSQGSTQVSGKGYTF
NA,NA,TRBV5-1,TRBJ2-7,TGCGCCAGCAGCTTGGGTGGGACCTTTGCCTACGAGCAGTACTTC,CASSLGGTFAYEQYF
NA,NA,TRBV30,TRBJ1-3,TGTGCCTCTTCCGTCGGAAACACCATATATTTT,CASSVGNTIYF
few,NA,TRBV30,TRBJ2-7,TGTGCCTGGAGCCCCGCGTACGAGCAGTACTTC,CAWSPAYEQYF
NA,TRBD1,TRBV28,TRBJ1-2,TGTGCCAGCAATCTACCGGGACAGGGAACCACTAACTATGGCTACACCTTC,CASNLPGQGTTNYGYTF
NA,NA,TRBV19,TRBJ2-7,TGTGCCAGTAGTATAGTAGGAGCTTACGAGCAGTACTTC,CASSIVGAYEQYF
few,TRBD1,TRBV10-2,TRBJ1-2,TGCGCCAGTAGGGACAGGGGCGGCGGCTACACCTTC,CASRDRGGGYTF
NA,TRBD1,TRBV6-5,TRBJ2-7,TGTGCCAGCAGTTACGAAGGACAGGGTAGGAACGAGCAGTACTTC,CASSYEGQGRNEQYF
NA,NA,TRBV30,TRBJ1-2,TGTGCCTGGAGTGGGCTGTTGGGCTATGGCTACACCTTC,CAWSGLLGYGYTF
few,TRBD1,TRBV19,TRBJ1-3,TGTGCCAGTAGTCCAGCAACAGGGGGTTCTGGAAACACCATATATTTT,CASSPATGGSGNTIYF
NA,NA,TRBV7-9,TRBJ1-3,TGTGCCAGCAGCTCGCCTGGAAACACCATATATTTT,CASSSPGNTIYF
NA,NA,TRBV5-1,TRBJ1-2,TGCGCCAGCAGCCAGGGACGCAGGGAGATAGGCTACACCTTC,CASSQGRREIGYTF
NA,TRBD1,TRBV4-1,TRBJ1-2,TGCGCCAGCAGCCAAGGCGGGACAGGGTCCCGCGGCTACACCTTC,CASSQGGTGSRGYTF
NA,NA,TRBV28,TRBJ2-5,TGTGCCAGCAGTTCGCCGACAGTCCAAGAGACCCAGTACTTC,CASSSPTVQETQYF
NA,NA,TRBV5-1,TRBJ2-5,TGTGCCAGCAGCTTGGTCTCCACAGGAGAGACCCAGTACTTC,CASSLVSTGETQYF
NA,NA,TRBV7-2,TRBJ2-7,TGTGCCAGCAGCTTAGACGGCACCAACTCCTACGAGCAGTACTTC,CASSLDGTNSYEQYF
NA,NA,TRBV19,TRBJ2-2,TGTGCCACCGCGCTAGTTGCCGGGGAGCTGTTTTTT,CATALVAGELFF
NA,TRBD1,TRBV6-1,TRBJ2-3,TGTGCCAGCAGACCCGGGGACAGGGGCACAGATACGCAGTATTTT,CASRPGDRGTDTQYF
NA,NA,TRBV2,TRBJ2-5,TGTGCCAGCAATGAAAACCAAGAGACCCAGTACTTC,CASNENQETQYF
NA,NA,TRBV14,TRBJ2-1,TGTGCCAGCAGCCAAACAGTGGGAGGCTCCTACAATGAGCAGTTCTTC,CASSQTVGGSYNEQFF
NA,TRBD2,TRBV4-2,TRBJ2-5,TGTGCCAGCAGCCAAGATGGGGAAAGCGGGAGGGCCGGGGAGACCCAGTACTTC,CASSQDGESGRAGETQYF
NA,NA,TRBV27,TRBJ2-7,TGTGCCAGCAGTTACGGTTTACACTACGAGCAGTACTTC,CASSYGLHYEQYF
many,NA,TRBV7-2,TRBJ1-6,TGTGCCAGCAGCTACGCACCCCAGATGGGTTCACCCCTCCACTTT,CASSYAPQMGSPLHF